This TCR beta chain was identified in a study of T cells in Graves' hyperthyroidism and ophthalmopathy. Broader study findings: A model of 13 V-J features distinguished ophthalmopathy from stable hyperthyroidism.

After removal of 8 bases from V and 4 bases from J, the junction contained 11 bases not matched to a gene. Germline V gene data show CDR1 as MNHEY and CDR2 as SVGAGI. The CDR3 spans 15 residues. Researchers amplified the TCR beta CDR3 regions from RNA transcripts. An initial round of RT-PCR targeting the TCR CDR3 relied on the HTBI primer set. TCRdb itself ran the multiplex PCR reads through MiXCR, one entry per CDR3 protein. The repertoire holds about 680,000 distinct CDR3 sequences, with under 45% as singletons. This clonotype was found a few times. Its antigen is unknown. V gene TRBV6-5 combines with J gene TRBJ1-2; 9 nucleotides line up with TRBD1. This sequence was found in a woman aged 40-49 years with Graves' hyperthyroidism. Material for sequencing was blood. This CDR3 reads CASSPRDRVTYGYTF. CDR3 coding DNA: TGTGCCAGCTCACCCCGGGACAGGGTTACCTATGGCTACACCTTC.